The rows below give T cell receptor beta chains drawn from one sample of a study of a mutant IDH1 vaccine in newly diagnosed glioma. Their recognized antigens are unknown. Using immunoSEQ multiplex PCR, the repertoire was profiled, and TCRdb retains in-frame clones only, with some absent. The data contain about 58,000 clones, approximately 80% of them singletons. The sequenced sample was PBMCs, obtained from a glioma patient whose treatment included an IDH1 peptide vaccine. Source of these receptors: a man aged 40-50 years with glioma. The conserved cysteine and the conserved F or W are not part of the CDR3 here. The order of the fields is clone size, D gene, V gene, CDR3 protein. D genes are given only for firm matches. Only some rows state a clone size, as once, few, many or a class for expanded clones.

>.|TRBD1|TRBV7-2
ASSLRQGNNQPQH
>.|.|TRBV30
AAKFGTYEQY
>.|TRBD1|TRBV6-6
ASSYLQGRSPLH
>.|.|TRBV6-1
ASSGGHGYEQY
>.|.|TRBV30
AWSWGSNEQF
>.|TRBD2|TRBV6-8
AEWKRDKEHTGELF
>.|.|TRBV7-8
ASSSGRADNYGYT
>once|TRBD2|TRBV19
ASSLGGVRETQY
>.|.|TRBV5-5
ASSLVGLREKLF
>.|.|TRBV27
ASSLSAGVNNQPQH
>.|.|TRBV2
ASSWDTLKY
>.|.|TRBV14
ASSSAGNYGYT
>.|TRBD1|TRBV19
ASRQQGASRPGELF
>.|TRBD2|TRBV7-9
ASSSGLAGTDTQY
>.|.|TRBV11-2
ASSLLADTQY
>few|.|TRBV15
ATSRTNQPQH
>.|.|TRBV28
ASSFVGDEQF
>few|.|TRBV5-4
ASSPPTVNTEAF
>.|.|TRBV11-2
ASSSGTEQF
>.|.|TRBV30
AWGGEQF
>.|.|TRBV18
ASSPEQGNHDQPQH
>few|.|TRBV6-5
ASSYRSAGRIQAF
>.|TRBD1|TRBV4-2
ASSQPDRYQETQY
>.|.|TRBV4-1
ASRSGNSPLH
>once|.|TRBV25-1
ASSEYRGLGGYT
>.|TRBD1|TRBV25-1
ASSLGTGEYEQY
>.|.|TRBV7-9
ASSFPGFPHYGYT
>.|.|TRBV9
ASSVFGLSTDTQY
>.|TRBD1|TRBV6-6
ASSYSGTGIYEQY
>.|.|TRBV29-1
SGGPLGTSGELF
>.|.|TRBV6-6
ASSYRERVETQY
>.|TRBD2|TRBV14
ASSFTSGPTDTQY
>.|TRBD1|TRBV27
ASSRFTGGHQPQH
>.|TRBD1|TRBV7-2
ASRPGTGITYEQY
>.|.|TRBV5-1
ASSLGQFSGANVLT
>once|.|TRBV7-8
ASSLGATGANYGYT
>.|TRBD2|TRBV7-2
ASSLLAGGPRTDTQY
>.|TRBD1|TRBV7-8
ASSSGQGIEGNTIY
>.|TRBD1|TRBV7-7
ASSSVTGGQETQY
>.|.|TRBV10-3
AISARFTARLSNYGYT
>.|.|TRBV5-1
ASSLGSSYNEQF
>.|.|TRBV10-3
AISVGWTTPPDTQY
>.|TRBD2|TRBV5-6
ASADRGLAVI
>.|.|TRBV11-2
ASSLGRQSYEQY
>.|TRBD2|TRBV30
AWSVQRGGIAGELF
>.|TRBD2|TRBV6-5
ASLSRLAGDNEQF
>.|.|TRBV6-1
ASSEAQRGTAGELF
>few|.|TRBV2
ASIPQGTSSEQY
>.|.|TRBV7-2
ASAFPTGELF
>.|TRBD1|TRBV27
ASSTTGAETQY
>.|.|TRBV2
ATAGGEYTEAF
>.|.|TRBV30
AWSPYQSGYNEQF
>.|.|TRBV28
ASSPKGLKNQPQH
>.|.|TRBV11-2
ASSLDGGTEAF
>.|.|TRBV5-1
ASSIGPGANNEQF
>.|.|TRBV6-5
ASRRLGGTDTQY
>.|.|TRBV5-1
ASSAGDGRAY